Below, 32 T cell receptor beta chains from the same sample are listed, as sequenced in a study of cytomegalovirus exposure and HLA in healthy donors. The PCR had 60 Vbeta and 13 Jbeta primers. The protocol was immunoSEQ multiplex PCR, while the TCRdb copy is restricted to in-frame clones and leaves out a portion. Of approximately 190,000 clones listed, around four fifths are singletons. Sequencing input: PBMCs. The source is a man in his forties in good health and CMV-seropositive.

The J gene is TRBJ2-1, the V gene TRBV6-1; 8 nucleotides align to TRBD2. The V segment lost 6 bases and the J segment 9 bases; nucleotides outside the gene matches: 4. The CDR3 spans 12 residues. Per the germline V gene, CDR1 is MNHNS and CDR2 is SASEGT. For the CDR3, the DNA is TGTGCCAGCAGCACTAGCGGATTTGAGCAGTTCTTC. It codes for CASSTSGFEQFF.

The chain recombines TRBV7-8 with TRBJ2-3, with 7 bases lining up with TRBD2. V shed 1 base, J shed 4 bases, and the junction held 5 bases outside the gene matches. The germline CDR1 and CDR2 sequences are SGHVS and FQNEAQ. This CDR3 is built from 15 residues. As DNA, the CDR3 is TGTGCCAGCAGCTTAGTACGGGAGGCTTCAGATACGCAGTATTTT. Translating gives CASSLVREASDTQYF. Drawing the rest from reference TRBV7-8 and TRBJ2-3, the complete variable domain is GAGVSQSPRYKVAKRGQDVALRCDPISGHVSLFWYQQALGQGPEFLTYFQNEAQLDKSGLPSDRFFAERPEGSVSTLKIQRTQQEDSAVYLCASSLVREASDTQYFGPGTRLTVL.

This chain joins TRBV6-5 and TRBJ2-7; 10 bases are a match to TRBD1. This CDR3 contains 14 residues. J was trimmed by 6 bases and V by 2 bases; bases with no gene match: 4. From germline, CDR1 is MNHEY and CDR2 SVGAGI. CDR3 region: CASSYKGQGFEQYF. CDR3 nucleotides: TGTGCCAGCAGTTACAAGGGACAGGGGTTCGAGCAGTACTTC.

The V call is TRBV7-3, the J call TRBJ2-7, with 8 positions matching TRBD2. J lost 3 bases, V lost 2 bases, and 3 bases had no gene match. CDR1 is SGHTA and CDR2 is FQGTGA in the germline V gene. This CDR3 is built from 14 residues. Here the CDR3 DNA reads TGTGCCAGCAGCTTAGCCGGGGGGGGCTACGAGCAGTACTTC. This encodes CASSLAGGGYEQYF.

The CDR3 here is CASTGWNEQFF. CDR3 bases: TGTGCCAGCACAGGGTGGAATGAGCAGTTCTTC. The chain has TRBV27 and TRBJ2-1; D perhaps matches TRBD1 (5 bases). V lost 7 bases and J lost 7, with 8 bases in between. CDR3 length equals 11 residues. Germline CDR1 and CDR2: MNHEY and SMNVEV (reference sequence).

The chain employs TRBV5-4 and TRBJ1-4; D call uncertain. Germline CDR1 and CDR2: SGHNT and YYREEE (reference sequence). The CDR3 has 14 amino acids. V was trimmed by 4 bases and J by 6 bases, leaving 13 bases between them. CDR3 residues: CASSPTLQDEKLFF. The CDR3 DNA sequence: TGTGCCAGCAGCCCGACCCTCCAGGATGAAAAACTGTTTTTT.

The gene calls are TRBV6-1 and TRBJ1-2; weak D call: TRBD1 (6 bases). Trimming removed 8 bases at V and 7 bases at J, with 20 bases between. The CDR3 has 14 residues. Germline loops: CDR1 MNHNS, CDR2 SASEGT. In nucleotides, the CDR3 is TGTGCCAGCCCCCCCCAGGGGAGGGTGGGTGGCTACACCTTC. Its protein is CASPPQGRVGGYTF.

This sequence joins TRBV2 and TRBJ2-7; possibly TRBD1 for D (6 bases). The CDR3 is made up of 14 amino acids. Germline values: CDR1 SNHLY, CDR2 FYNNEI. V was pared by 7 bases and J by 0 bases, with 13 bases between. CDR3 sequence reads: CASMEDRSSYEQYF. CDR3 nucleotide sequence: TGTGCCAGCATGGAGGACAGAAGCTCCTACGAGCAGTACTTC.

V gene TRBV5-1 combines with J gene TRBJ1-5; TRBD1 matches 9 bases. The trim removed 0 bases at V and 5 bases at J, leaving 3 bases unmatched. The CDR3 contains 15 residues. Germline V lookup: CDR1 SGHRS, CDR2 YFSETQ. The CDR3, as DNA: TGCGCCAGCAGCTTGGCCGGGACAGGGTATCAGCCCCAGCATTTT. Translated: CASSLAGTGYQPQHF.

This chain links TRBV6-5 with TRBJ1-1; TRBD1 is a possible D gene (5 bases). Looked up from germline, CDR1 is MNHEY and CDR2 is SVGAGI. This CDR3 has 15 residues. V was shortened by 0 bases and J by 2 bases, with 10 bases between the two germline ends. In DNA form, the CDR3 reads TGTGCCAGCAGTTACTCGCGGAGGGGAAACACTGAAGCTTTCTTT. This translates into CASSYSRRGNTEAFF.

In DNA, the CDR3 is TGTGCCAGCAGTGATAATGGGGGCTGGAGCACTGAAGCTTTCTTT. This gives the protein CASSDNGGWSTEAFF. The chain carries TRBV25-1 and TRBJ1-1, with D maybe TRBD1 (6 bases). The CDR3 length is 15 residues. The V gene lost 3 bases and the J gene lost 4 bases, with 15 bases spanning the gap. Per the germline V gene, CDR1 is MGHDK and CDR2 is SYGVNS.

The rearrangement links TRBV29-1 to TRBJ2-4, with 10 positions matching TRBD2. The CDR3 has 16 residues. After removal of 7 bases from V and 7 bases from J, the junction contained 16 bases not matched to a gene. Germline CDR1 reads SQVTM; CDR2 reads ANQGSEA. The CDR3 sequence is CSAGFGAGGPNNIQYF. The CDR3 nucleotides read TGCAGCGCAGGATTTGGAGCGGGAGGGCCTAATAACATTCAGTACTTC.

Note on this clone: The CDR3 end shows no conserved phenylalanine or tryptophan, and so a read error is likely. This chain uses TRBV7-9 with TRBJ1-5; no clear D. Germline V lookup: CDR1 SEHNR, CDR2 FQNEAQ (reference sequence). The CDR3 runs to 17 residues. The V end was cut by 5 bases, the J end by 0 bases, with 17 bases between. This chain's CDR3 is CASSPSEPGYSNQPQHL. The CDR3 nucleotides are TGTGCCAGCAGCCCGAGCGAGCCTGGCTATAGCAATCAGCCCCAGCATCTT.

V gene TRBV6-1 combines with J gene TRBJ1-4; TRBD1 might be the D (6 bases). Germline V gene lookup returns CDR1 MNHNS and CDR2 SASEGT. CDR3 length: 14 amino acids. V gave up 6 bases and J gave up 7 bases, with 15 bases separating them. CDR3 amino acids: CASSPQGWGEKLFF. The DNA of the CDR3 is TGTGCCAGCAGCCCACAGGGATGGGGTGAAAAACTGTTTTTT.

This chain joins TRBV7-3 and TRBJ2-5, with 9 bases aligning to TRBD1. The CDR3 is made up of 16 amino acids. CDR1 and CDR2 from the germline V gene are SGHTA and FQGTGA. V lost 4 bases and J lost 5; bases outside the gene matches: 11. In nucleotides, the CDR3 is TGTGCCAGCAGCTCATCAGGGACAGGGAGAGGGGAGACCCAGTACTTC. It yields the protein CASSSSGTGRGETQYF.

The chain recombines TRBV28 with TRBJ2-4, with D perhaps matching TRBD1 (6 bases). The CDR3 has 17 amino acids. The germline CDR1 and CDR2 sequences are MDHEN and SYDVKM. Trimming took off 6 bases at V and 0 bases at J, with 18 bases between the two ends. The CDR3 nucleotides read TGTGCCAGCAGCAAATTCGGACAGATGATAGCCAAAAACATTCAGTACTTC. The encoded protein is CASSKFGQMIAKNIQYF.

V is TRBV30 and J is TRBJ2-1; 10 positions match TRBD2. There are 13 residues in the CDR3. The V and J ends lost 4 bases and 6 bases, in that order; junction bases with no gene match: 3. Per the germline V gene, CDR1 is GTSNPN and CDR2 is SVGIG (reference sequence). The CDR3, as DNA: TGTGCCTGGACTAGCGGGAGTACCAATGAGCAGTTCTTC. It translates to CAWTSGSTNEQFF.

The table lists this clone with a count of one. Other DNA variants within this sample encode the same CDR3. The J gene is TRBJ1-1, the V gene TRBV18, with 9 nucleotides matching TRBD1. The CDR3 runs 14 residues. Germline V lookup: CDR1 KGHSH, CDR2 LQKENI. V lost 9 bases and J lost 1; bases outside the gene matches: 6. The CDR3 nucleotides read TGTGCCAGTTCCCAGGGACAGGGGAACACTGAAGCTTTCTTT. It is translated as CASSQGQGNTEAFF.

This rearrangement joins TRBV5-1 to TRBJ2-7; perhaps TRBD2 as D (5 bases). TRBJ2-5 explains the end of the DNA better; the J call may be wrong. This CDR3 spans 13 amino acids. Germline CDR1 and CDR2: SGHRS and YFSETQ. The CDR3 loop reads CASSPLRGETQYF. The CDR3 nucleotides read TGCGCCAGCAGCCCCCTCCGGGGAGAGACCCAGTACTTC.

The gene calls are TRBV7-9 and TRBJ2-3; TRBD1 agrees at 9 bases. J lost 5 bases, V lost 11 bases, and 14 bases had no gene match. Germline V lookup: CDR1 SEHNR, CDR2 FQNEAQ (reference sequence). The CDR3 has 15 amino acids. The CDR3 loop is CAGESPGQGKDTQYF. The CDR3 DNA reads TGTGCCGGGGAGAGTCCGGGACAGGGTAAAGATACGCAGTATTTT.

The sample holds one count of this clone. The rearrangement uses TRBV19 and TRBJ1-1, with 7 bases lining up with TRBD1. V shed 3 bases, J shed 7 bases, and the junction held 14 bases outside the gene matches. This CDR3 has 16 amino acids. Germline CDR1 LNHDA, CDR2 SQIVND (reference sequence). The CDR3 loop reads CASSISPTGVRIEAFF. CDR3 sequence (DNA): TGTGCCAGTAGTATCTCCCCTACAGGGGTGAGGATTGAAGCTTTCTTT.

This clone was counted between two and nine times. The genes are TRBV19 and TRBJ1-5; D uncertain. CDR1 is LNHDA and CDR2 is SQIVND in the germline V gene (reference sequence). V was trimmed by 4 bases and J by 5 bases, leaving 9 bases between them. The CDR3 runs 13 residues. The CDR3: CASSTARDQPQHF. For the CDR3, the DNA is TGTGCCAGTAGTACAGCCCGGGATCAGCCCCAGCATTTT.

The rearrangement joins TRBV14 to TRBJ2-5; D unclear. The V gene's germline CDR1 is SGHDN and CDR2 FVKESK. The V gene lost 1 base and the J gene lost 0 bases, with 12 bases spanning the gap. The CDR3 extends over 16 amino acids. The CDR3 protein is CASSQVGASYQETQYF. The CDR3, as DNA: TGTGCCAGCAGCCAAGTTGGAGCCTCATACCAAGAGACCCAGTACTTC.

The chain employs TRBV6-5 and TRBJ1-5; D gene ambiguous. Trimming left V 10 bases short and J 2 bases short, with 12 bases between. The CDR3 loop spans 13 amino acids. Per germline, CDR1 MNHEY and CDR2 SVGAGI. CDR3 in DNA: TGTGCCACCTCCGATGAGGGCAATCAGCCCCAGCATTTT. Protein sequence: CATSDEGNQPQHF.

The chain couples TRBV5-1 to TRBJ2-6, with D perhaps matching TRBD1 (5 bases). CDR3 size: 16 residues. V shed 0 bases and J shed 8 bases, with 15 bases lying between them. Germline lookup yields CDR1 SGHRS and CDR2 YFSETQ. CDR3 residues: CASSLVRASGSNVLTF. Here the CDR3 DNA reads TGCGCCAGCAGCTTGGTCAGGGCCTCAGGGTCCAACGTCCTGACTTTC. The whole variable domain, filled in from reference TRBV5-1 and TRBJ2-6, reads KAGVTQTPRYLIKTRGQQVTLSCSPISGHRSVSWYQQTPGQGLQFLFEYFSETQRNKGNFPGRFSGRQFSNSRSEMNVSTLELGDSALYLCASSLVRASGSNVLTFGAGSRLTVL.

The rearrangement links TRBV15 to TRBJ1-4, with D possibly TRBD1 on 6 matching bases. V gave up 0 bases and J gave up 8 bases, with 13 bases separating them. Germline CDR1 reads LNHNV; CDR2 reads YYDKDF (reference sequence). The CDR3 runs 15 residues. The CDR3 region has the DNA TGTGCCACCAGCAGAGAGGCAGGGGCCAGGGAAAAACTGTTTTTT. Amino acids: CATSREAGAREKLFF.

This chain uses TRBV6-5 with TRBJ2-7; TRBD1 matches at 7 bases. CDR1 is MNHEY and CDR2 is SVGAGI in the germline V gene. Unmatched junction bases numbered 5, after V lost 9 bases and J lost 3 bases. CDR3 length equals 12 residues. CDR3 residues: CASRDSGYEQYF. The DNA for the CDR3 is TGTGCCAGTAGGGACAGCGGCTACGAGCAGTACTTC.

V gene TRBV5-8 combines with J gene TRBJ1-3, with D unclear. This CDR3 is 15 amino acids long. V shed 5 bases and J shed 0 bases, with 12 bases lying between them. Germline loops: CDR1 SGHTS, CDR2 YDEGEE. The CDR3 region has the DNA TGTGCCAGCAGTCGGGAACTGAGCTCTGGAAACACCATATATTTT. This translates into CASSRELSSGNTIYF.

The gene calls are TRBV5-6 and TRBJ2-7, with TRBD2 matching 10 bases. The length of the CDR3 is 15 residues. Germline CDR1 reads SGHDT; CDR2 reads YYEEEE. Germline trimming cut 2 bases from V and 1 base from J; bases unmatched to any gene: 3. CDR3 loop: CASSFRSGRSYEQYF. In DNA, the CDR3 is TGTGCCAGCAGCTTTCGTAGCGGGAGGTCCTACGAGCAGTACTTC.

A word on this clone: The identical CDR3 is also encoded by other nucleotide sequences in the sample. The rearrangement links TRBV6-6 to TRBJ1-2; weak D call: TRBD1 (6 bases). V dropped 3 bases and J dropped 1 base, with 9 bases sitting between them. The CDR3 covers 14 residues. Germline CDR1 and CDR2: MNHNY and SVGAGI (reference sequence). The CDR3 DNA follows: TGTGCCAGCAGTTATACAGGGAATAACTATGGCTACACCTTC. Translating it yields CASSYTGNNYGYTF.

In its sample, this clone was seen a few times. In DNA, the CDR3 is TGTGCCAGCAGCTCCGGGGCGGGGTCCTACAATGAGCAGTTCTTC. Its protein product is CASSSGAGSYNEQFF. The chain recombines TRBV7-2 with TRBJ2-1; D is perhaps TRBD2 (6 bases). The V gene's germline CDR1 is SGHTA and CDR2 FQGNSA. Between the trimmed V and J ends, which lost 4 bases and 1 base, there was a span of 11 bases. The length of the CDR3 is 15 residues.

This chain connects TRBV2 to TRBJ1-3; D gene unclear. Germline V lookup: CDR1 SNHLY, CDR2 FYNNEI. CDR3 length: 15 amino acids. V was clipped by 2 bases and J by 3 bases, with 11 bases between them. The CDR3 region is CASSELGSIGNTIYF. CDR3 nucleotide sequence: TGTGCCAGCAGTGAACTCGGGAGCATTGGAAACACCATATATTTT.